A selection of T cell receptor beta chains follows, all from one sample in a study of CD8+ T cells in alopecia areata. Libraries were prepared by immunoSEQ multiplex PCR; TCRdb keeps only in-frame clonotypes and omits some of them. Of 150,000 to 200,000 clones in the sample, 58% are singletons; the top ten hold roughly 17%. Sequenced here: CD4+ T cells sorted from blood, sampled between weeks 55 and 65, from a patient treated with tofacitinib. Receptors originate from a human donor with alopecia areata. The CDR3 runs from the conserved cysteine through the conserved F or W. Each record gives: V gene, J gene, D gene, clone size, CDR3 protein, CDR3 DNA. D genes are given only for firm matches. Clone size is given for some rows only: seen once, a few or many times, or a class if the clone is expanded.

TRBV10-3	TRBJ1-2	-	-	CAKRLDLNYGYTF	TGTGCCAAGAGACTGGATCTCAACTATGGCTACACCTTC
TRBV10-1	TRBJ1-6	-	-	CASSEASIGSPLHF	TGCGCCAGCAGTGAGGCCTCCATAGGTTCACCCCTCCACTTT
TRBV6-6	TRBJ1-2	TRBD1	-	CASSYPGQGEGRGYTF	TGTGCCAGCAGTTACCCGGGACAGGGGGAAGGTCGTGGCTACACCTTC
TRBV29-1	TRBJ2-3	-	-	CSVVPGRQDTQYF	TGCAGCGTTGTCCCGGGACGTCAAGATACGCAGTATTTT
TRBV25-1	TRBJ2-7	-	once	CASADMLSYEQYF	TGTGCCAGCGCCGACATGCTCTCCTACGAGCAGTACTTC
TRBV2	TRBJ2-1	TRBD2	-	CASSALAGEYNEQFF	TGTGCCAGCAGTGCGCTAGCGGGAGAGTACAATGAGCAGTTCTTC
TRBV19	TRBJ2-6	-	once	CASNPGPGANVLTF	TGTGCCAGCAATCCAGGGCCTGGGGCCAACGTCCTGACTTTC
TRBV25-1	TRBJ1-2	-	once	CASTPTNYGYTF	TGTGCCAGCACCCCTACTAACTATGGCTACACCTTC
TRBV29-1	TRBJ1-1	-	-	CSVERRLNTEAFF	TGCAGCGTTGAACGGAGGTTGAACACTGAAGCTTTCTTT
TRBV29-1	TRBJ2-2	-	few	CSVVERGANTGELFF	TGCAGCGTTGTGGAACGGGGGGCAAACACCGGGGAGCTGTTTTTT
TRBV30	TRBJ1-1	-	-	CAWSGLPNTEAFF	TGTGCCTGGAGTGGCCTACCGAACACTGAAGCTTTCTTT
TRBV6-5	TRBJ2-7	-	-	CASSYSNPPYEQYF	TGTGCCAGCAGTTACTCTAACCCGCCCTACGAGCAGTACTTC
TRBV30	TRBJ2-1	TRBD2	few	CAWRRGTSGGSDEQFF	TGTGCCTGGCGAAGAGGGACTAGCGGGGGGTCCGATGAGCAGTTCTTC
TRBV30	TRBJ1-5	TRBD1	few	CAWTGQPNQPQHF	TGTGCCTGGACGGGACAGCCCAATCAGCCCCAGCATTTT
TRBV30	TRBJ2-7	-	-	CAWGRDRVGEQYF	TGTGCCTGGGGCCGGGACCGCGTGGGCGAGCAGTACTTC
TRBV30	TRBJ2-5	-	-	CAWRLAANQETQYF	TGTGCCTGGAGACTAGCCGCAAACCAAGAGACCCAGTACTTC
TRBV4-2	TRBJ2-3	TRBD2	-	CASSQDRLLSGVPGRLTQYF	TGTGCCAGCAGCCAAGACCGACTTTTGAGCGGGGTGCCCGGGAGGCTGACGCAGTATTTT
TRBV4-2	TRBJ2-1	-	-	CASSQVEGEQFF	TGTGCCAGCAGCCAAGTGGAGGGTGAGCAGTTCTTC
TRBV29-1	TRBJ2-4	-	few	CSARQVMAKNIQYF	TGCAGCGCCCGACAGGTTATGGCCAAAAACATTCAGTACTTC
TRBV29-1	TRBJ2-5	-	few	CSVAVPWGSETQYF	TGCAGCGTTGCGGTTCCCTGGGGTTCGGAGACCCAGTACTTC
TRBV9	TRBJ2-3	TRBD2	-	CASSGGLAEDTQYF	TGTGCCAGCAGCGGGGGACTAGCCGAAGATACGCAGTATTTT
TRBV19	TRBJ2-5	-	-	CASSPAGLYLETQYF	TGTGCCAGTAGTCCCGCGGGGCTATACCTAGAGACCCAGTACTTC
TRBV5-6	TRBJ2-4	TRBD2	-	CASSIRLAGLLAKNIQYF	TGTGCCAGCAGCATAAGACTAGCGGGGTTACTAGCCAAAAACATTCAGTACTTC
TRBV7-8	TRBJ2-1	TRBD2	-	CASSSGWRGDEQFF	TGTGCCAGCAGCTCGGGCTGGCGGGGGGATGAGCAGTTCTTC
TRBV5-1	TRBJ2-1	-	once	CASSLDQGSYNEQFF	TGCGCCAGCAGCTTGGATCAGGGCTCCTACAATGAGCAGTTCTTC
TRBV19	TRBJ2-2	-	few	CASSILTPKTGELFF	TGTGCCAGTAGTATTCTAACTCCTAAAACCGGGGAGCTGTTTTTT
TRBV9	TRBJ2-7	-	-	CASSVRDAAQQYF	TGTGCCAGCAGCGTGCGGGACGCCGCCCAGCAGTACTTC
TRBV29-1	TRBJ2-1	TRBD1	few	CSVHFTQGRNEQFF	TGCAGCGTTCACTTCACACAGGGGCGTAATGAGCAGTTCTTC
TRBV5-1	TRBJ2-3	-	-	CASSQNIGERADTQYF	TGCGCCAGCAGCCAAAACATCGGAGAACGGGCAGATACGCAGTATTTT
TRBV10-3	TRBJ2-3	TRBD2	-	CAISGGSDTQYF	TGTGCCATCAGCGGGGGGTCAGATACGCAGTATTTT
TRBV27	TRBJ2-7	TRBD1	-	CASSSYLNRGREQYF	TGTGCCAGCAGTTCCTACTTAAACAGGGGGCGCGAGCAGTACTTC
TRBV9	TRBJ2-3	TRBD1	-	CASSVATRDRGTDTQYF	TGTGCCAGCAGCGTAGCTACGAGGGACAGGGGCACAGATACGCAGTATTTT
TRBV27	TRBJ2-5	TRBD2	few	CASSFAGTTFETQYF	TGTGCCAGCAGTTTCGCCGGGACTACCTTCGAGACCCAGTACTTC
TRBV23-1	TRBJ1-4	TRBD1	few	CASSHQRDSNEKLFF	TGCGCCAGCAGTCATCAGAGGGACAGTAATGAAAAACTGTTTTTT
TRBV9	TRBJ1-2	-	-	CASSVLGQGDYGYTF	TGTGCCAGCAGCGTCCTCGGTCAGGGAGACTATGGCTACACCTTC
TRBV6-6	TRBJ2-4	-	-	CASSTDGDRSKNIQYF	TGTGCCAGCAGCACAGACGGAGACCGCTCCAAAAACATTCAGTACTTC
TRBV29-1	TRBJ2-5	TRBD2	few	CSVDSAGGSAGTQYF	TGCAGCGTCGACAGTGCGGGAGGCTCAGCAGGGACCCAGTACTTC
TRBV7-2	TRBJ1-2	-	-	CASSQRRVQDGYTF	TGTGCCAGCAGCCAAAGACGGGTCCAGGATGGCTACACCTTC
TRBV5-1	TRBJ2-5	-	few	CASSFSQGRVETQYF	TGCGCCAGCAGCTTCTCACAGGGACGGGTGGAGACCCAGTACTTC
TRBV30	TRBJ1-2	-	once	CAWKTGTYLFGYTF	TGTGCCTGGAAGACCGGGACATATCTTTTTGGCTACACCTTC
TRBV18	TRBJ2-3	TRBD2	-	CASSVLATDTQYF	TGTGCCAGCTCAGTACTAGCGACAGATACGCAGTATTTT
TRBV6-5	TRBJ1-5	-	-	CASRRDSNQPQHF	TGTGCCAGCAGACGGGACAGCAATCAGCCCCAGCATTTT
TRBV29-1	TRBJ1-1	-	-	CSVATGPGAMAFF	TGCAGCGTTGCCACAGGGCCGGGGGCCATGGCTTTCTTT
TRBV10-2	TRBJ2-2	-	few	CASEASRKGTGELFF	TGCGCCAGCGAGGCCAGCCGAAAGGGCACCGGGGAGCTGTTTTTT
TRBV28	TRBJ2-2	TRBD2	-	CASSLTFGGGHTGELFF	TGTGCCAGCAGTTTAACGTTCGGCGGGGGGCACACCGGGGAGCTGTTTTTT
TRBV7-2	TRBJ2-7	TRBD2	-	CASSLEIVGTSPYEQYF	TGTGCCAGCAGCTTAGAAATCGTCGGGACTAGCCCCTACGAGCAGTACTTC
TRBV30	TRBJ1-5	-	-	CAWSVSLYQPQHF	TGTGCCTGGAGTGTAAGCCTATATCAGCCCCAGCATTTT
TRBV18	TRBJ2-7	TRBD1	-	CASSPPDRSSYEQYF	TGTGCCAGCTCACCACCGGACAGGAGCTCCTACGAGCAGTACTTC
TRBV30	TRBJ2-7	TRBD2	few	CALGRGSVEQYF	TGTGCCCTGGGGCGGGGGTCGGTAGAGCAGTACTTC
TRBV29-1	TRBJ2-5	-	-	CSVEGSHLETQYF	TGCAGCGTTGAAGGAAGTCATTTGGAGACCCAGTACTTC
TRBV2	TRBJ2-7	TRBD1	-	CASREPGQGTYEQYF	TGTGCCAGCAGGGAACCGGGACAGGGTACCTACGAGCAGTACTTC
TRBV29-1	TRBJ1-2	TRBD1	-	CSAPGQFGYTF	TGCAGCGCCCCGGGACAGTTTGGCTACACCTTC
TRBV29-1	TRBJ2-7	-	few	CSVEGQGDEQYF	TGCAGCGTTGAGGGCCAGGGCGACGAGCAGTACTTC
TRBV5-1	TRBJ2-7	TRBD1	-	CASSEGQTNPYEQYF	TGCGCCAGCAGCGAGGGACAGACGAACCCCTACGAGCAGTACTTC
TRBV5-1	TRBJ2-3	-	few	CASSTTGTDTQYF	TGCGCCAGCAGCACGACAGGCACAGATACGCAGTATTTT
TRBV29-1	TRBJ2-3	-	-	CSVDGGRTTDTQYF	TGCAGCGTTGATGGGGGACGGACCACAGATACGCAGTATTTT
TRBV6-5	TRBJ1-4	TRBD1	-	CASSRPGGDEKLFF	TGTGCCAGCAGCCGACCAGGGGGGGATGAAAAACTGTTTTTT